This TCR beta chain was identified during a study of blood T cell repertoires in COVID-19. Produced via immunoSEQ multiplex PCR; TCRdb's table is partial and in-frame only. The sample carries hundreds of thousands of clones, less than 90% recorded once. Looked up from germline, CDR1 is SGHRS and CDR2 is YFSETQ. V lost 0 bases, J lost 5 bases, and 4 bases stayed unmatched. The CDR3 sequence is 14 residues long. The sequenced sample was PBMCs or T cells enriched from blood (not recorded which). The receptor was derived from a woman in her twenties or thirties who had recovered from COVID-19. The rearrangement uses TRBV5-1 and TRBJ2-5, with 7 bases aligning to TRBD2. CDR3 sequence reads: CASSLVGGGETQYF. CDR3 nucleotides: TGCGCCAGCAGCTTGGTTGGCGGGGGTGAGACCCAGTACTTC.